Following are 30 T cell receptor beta chains from one sample sequenced in a study of blood T cell repertoires in COVID-19. Here immunoSEQ multiplex PCR was the method, and the copy in TCRdb shows in-frame clones only, minus some. The sample gives 85,000 to 130,000 clones, roughly 90% of which show up once; around 6% is in the top ten. Sequenced material: peripheral blood. The receptors were sampled from a woman aged 55-69 years with acute or convalescent COVID-19.

The rearrangement uses TRBV19 and TRBJ1-2; 9 positions agree with TRBD1. The germline V gene has CDR1 LNHDA and CDR2 SQIVND (reference sequence). This CDR3 region has 16 residues. The V segment lost 7 bases and the J segment 2 bases; nucleotides outside the gene matches: 11. The CDR3 DNA reads as TGTGCCAGTAACGGCGACAGGGGGTTACTAAACTATGGCTACACCTTC. It codes for CASNGDRGLLNYGYTF. Filled out from reference TRBV19 and TRBJ1-2, the complete variable domain reads DGGITQSPKYLFRKEGQNVTLSCEQNLNHDAMYWYRQDPGQGLRLIYYSQIVNDFQKGDIAEGYSVSREKKESFPLTVTSAQKNPTAFYLCASNGDRGLLNYGYTFGSGTRLTVV.

V usage is TRBV11-2 and J usage is TRBJ2-1, with D perhaps TRBD1 (6 bases). The CDR3 length is 15 residues. Germline CDR1 SGHAT, CDR2 FQNNGV. Trimming left V 4 bases short and J 0 bases short, with 10 bases between. The CDR3: CASSSRGSSYNEQFF. The CDR3 coding sequence is TGTGCCAGCAGCTCTAGGGGGAGCTCCTACAATGAGCAGTTCTTC.

V usage is TRBV14 and J usage is TRBJ1-6; weak D call: TRBD1 (5 bases). CDR1 and CDR2 from the germline V gene are SGHDN and FVKESK. Trimming cost V 3 bases and J 7 bases, with 16 bases left between them. The CDR3 runs 16 residues. The CDR3, as DNA: TGTGCCAGCAGCCAGACTCAGGGTGTTAGCAATTCACCCCTCCACTTT. Encoded protein: CASSQTQGVSNSPLHF.

CDR3 sequence: CASSLLSTDTQYF. CDR3 DNA: TGTGCCAGCAGCTTACTTAGCACAGATACGCAGTATTTT. The chain recombines TRBV7-9 with TRBJ2-3; D call uncertain. There are 13 residues in the CDR3. V was cut by 2 bases and J by 0 bases, with 3 bases left in between. Germline CDR1 and CDR2: SEHNR and FQNEAQ (reference sequence).

Only one count was recorded for this clone. The chain has TRBV11-2 and TRBJ1-2; D call uncertain. CDR1 SGHAT and CDR2 FQNNGV come from the germline V gene. Trimming took 1 base from V and 8 from J, leaving 8 bases between them. The CDR3 runs to 12 residues. Here the CDR3 reads CASSLGFQGYTF. The CDR3 coding sequence is TGTGCCAGCAGCTTAGGATTTCAGGGCTACACCTTC.

The chain joins TRBV12-3 or TRBV12-4 to TRBJ1-1; 8 bases line up with TRBD1. J was trimmed by 7 bases and V by 6 bases; bases with no gene match: 7. The CDR3 contains 13 residues. CDR3 region: CASRRTGFDEAFF. The CDR3 nucleotides read TGTGCCAGCAGGCGGACAGGGTTTGATGAAGCTTTCTTT.

V usage is TRBV15 and J usage is TRBJ1-1, with D maybe TRBD1 (5 bases). Deletions cut 0 bases from V and 5 bases from J, with 13 bases between. CDR3 length: 15 amino acids. CDR1 is LNHNV and CDR2 is YYDKDF in the germline V gene (reference sequence). CDR3 in DNA: TGTGCCACCAGCAGAGAACAGGTGTTGGGGACTGAAGCTTTCTTT. It codes for CATSREQVLGTEAFF. Complete variable domain (other parts from reference TRBV15 and TRBJ1-1): DAMVIQNPRYQVTQFGKPVTLSCSQTLNHNVMYWYQQKSSQAPKLLFHYYDKDFNNEADTPDNFQSRRPNTSFCFLDIRSPGLGDTAMYLCATSREQVLGTEAFFGQGTRLTVV.

The CDR3 protein is CASRAGPEGEKLFF. The CDR3 DNA follows: TGCGCCAGCAGGGCGGGCCCCGAAGGTGAAAAACTGTTTTTT. The V gene is TRBV5-1, the J gene TRBJ1-4; D is unresolved. V lost 5 bases and J lost 7, with 15 bases in between. CDR3 length: 14 amino acids. Germline V gene data show CDR1 as SGHRS and CDR2 as YFSETQ.

This chain links TRBV3-1 (or the pseudogene TRBV3-2) with TRBJ1-2; D perhaps matches TRBD1 (5 bases). Deletions cut 2 bases from V and 0 bases from J, with 13 bases between. CDR1 LGHDT and CDR2 YNNKEL come from the germline V gene (reference sequence). This CDR3 is 16 amino acids long. Here the CDR3 reads CASSQRPGGANYGYTF. In DNA, the CDR3 is TGTGCCAGCAGCCAACGCCCCGGGGGGGCTAACTATGGCTACACCTTC.

V is TRBV5-1 and J is TRBJ1-1, with D maybe TRBD1 (6 bases). Germline loops: CDR1 SGHRS, CDR2 YFSETQ. The CDR3 contains 15 residues. Trimming removed 0 bases at V and 5 bases at J, with 14 bases between. Here the CDR3 DNA reads TGCGCCAGCAGCTTGGGGCAGGGGTATGGGACTGAAGCTTTCTTT. As protein: CASSLGQGYGTEAFF.

V gene TRBV19 combines with J gene TRBJ1-2, with a tentative D call TRBD1 (5 bases). Germline values: CDR1 LNHDA, CDR2 SQIVND (reference sequence). V shed 5 bases and J shed 10 bases, with 23 bases lying between them. The CDR3 consists of 15 residues. The CDR3 spells CASSSRITGQSVYTF. CDR3 DNA sequence: TGTGCCAGTAGTTCCCGCATTACAGGCCAATCTGTCTACACCTTC. The variable domain in full, completed from reference TRBV19 and TRBJ1-2, reads DGGITQSPKYLFRKEGQNVTLSCEQNLNHDAMYWYRQDPGQGLRLIYYSQIVNDFQKGDIAEGYSVSREKKESFPLTVTSAQKNPTAFYLCASSSRITGQSVYTFGSGTRLTVV.

The chain has TRBV11-1 and TRBJ1-1; possible D gene TRBD1, 6 bases. Germline CDR1 and CDR2: SGHAT and FQDESV (reference sequence). The CDR3 is 16 residues long. Trimming took off 5 bases at V and 0 bases at J, with 16 bases between the two ends. CDR3 sequence reads: CASSITGGLMNTEAFF. The CDR3 DNA follows: TGTGCCAGCAGCATTACGGGGGGCCTGATGAACACTGAAGCTTTCTTT.

This clone was seen a single time. This sequence joins TRBV6-5 and TRBJ1-4; D may be TRBD1 (5 bases). V was pared by 8 bases and J by 4 bases, with 11 bases between. Germline V lookup: CDR1 MNHEY, CDR2 SVGAGI. The CDR3 has 13 residues. The CDR3 nucleotides are TGTGCCAGCGGGCGGGACGGTAATGAAAAACTGTTTTTT. Translated, it gives CASGRDGNEKLFF.

This clone was seen a handful of times. The chain has TRBV3-1 (or the pseudogene TRBV3-2) and TRBJ2-3, with TRBD2 matching over 10 bases. The CDR3 is 15 amino acids. CDR1 is LGHDT and CDR2 is YNNKEL in the germline V gene (reference sequence). Trimming cost V 4 bases and J 0 bases; bases outside gene matches: 1. The CDR3 DNA is TGTGCCAGCAGCCCGACTAGCGGGAGCACAGATACGCAGTATTTT. This sequence encodes CASSPTSGSTDTQYF.

This chain connects TRBV9 to TRBJ1-2, with D possibly being TRBD1 (6 bases). V lost 2 bases to trimming and J lost 2 bases, with 7 bases between them. The germline V gene encodes CDR1 SGDLS and CDR2 YYNGEE. CDR3 size: 13 residues. The CDR3 protein is CASSVTGNYGYTF. CDR3 coding DNA: TGTGCCAGCAGCGTTACAGGGAACTATGGCTACACCTTC.

The rearrangement joins TRBV7-8 to TRBJ1-2; tentatively, D is TRBD1 (5 bases). CDR1 is SGHVS and CDR2 is FQNEAQ in the germline V gene. Trimming removed 5 bases at V and 2 bases at J, with 12 bases between. There are 14 residues in the CDR3. The DNA of the CDR3 is TGTGCCAGCAGCCTTGTAAGGGGCAACTATGGCTACACCTTC. Translated: CASSLVRGNYGYTF. Combining the CDR3 with reference TRBV7-8 and TRBJ1-2 gives the whole variable domain GAGVSQSPRYKVAKRGQDVALRCDPISGHVSLFWYQQALGQGPEFLTYFQNEAQLDKSGLPSDRFFAERPEGSVSTLKIQRTQQEDSAVYLCASSLVRGNYGYTFGSGTRLTVV.

The chain has TRBV28 and TRBJ2-7; D remains ambiguous. In germline, CDR1 is MDHEN, CDR2 SYDVKM. Between the trimmed V and J ends, which lost 2 bases and 4 bases, there was a span of 12 bases. CDR3 size: 14 residues. The CDR3 protein is CASSLRSVLYEQYF. The CDR3 nucleotides are TGTGCCAGCAGTTTACGGTCCGTACTATACGAGCAGTACTTC. The full variable domain, with the rest looked up from reference TRBV28 and TRBJ2-7, is DVKVTQSSRYLVKRTGEKVFLECVQDMDHENMFWYRQDPGLGLRLIYFSYDVKMKEKGDIPEGYSVSREKKERFSLILESASTNQTSMYLCASSLRSVLYEQYFGPGTRLTVT.

The chain couples TRBV29-1 to TRBJ1-1; TRBD1 is a possible D gene (6 bases). CDR3 length: 14 residues. Between the trimmed V and J ends, which lost 6 bases and 4 bases, there was a span of 18 bases. The germline CDR1 and CDR2 sequences are SQVTM and ANQGSEA. The DNA of the CDR3 is TGCAGCGTGTCACGGGGGGCGCCCCCCACTGAAGCTTTCTTT. Its protein product is CSVSRGAPPTEAFF. The full variable domain, completed using reference TRBV29-1 and TRBJ1-1, is SAVISQKPSRDICQRGTSLTIQCQVDSQVTMMFWYRQQPGQSLTLIATANQGSEATYESGFVIDKFPISRPNLTFSTLTVSNMSPEDSSIYLCSVSRGAPPTEAFFGQGTRLTVV.

The chain couples TRBV6-5 to TRBJ1-6, with TRBD1 as a possible D gene (5 bases). The CDR3 has 15 amino acids. From germline, CDR1 is MNHEY and CDR2 SVGAGI. Trimming took off 2 bases at V and 4 bases at J, with 9 bases between the two ends. The CDR3 nucleotides read TGTGCCAGCAGTTACACAGGACCGTATAATTCACCCCTCCACTTT. Its translation is CASSYTGPYNSPLHF.

Comments on this clone: A single base separates this from a much larger clone, so it may be a read error. The chain couples TRBV3-1 (or the pseudogene TRBV3-2) to TRBJ1-1; D is possibly TRBD1 (5 bases). There are 13 residues in the CDR3. The V gene's germline CDR1 is LGHDT and CDR2 YNNKEL (reference sequence). CDR3 nucleotides: TGTGCCAGCAGCCGACAGCTGAACACTGAAACTTTCTTT. Its protein is CASSRQLNTETFF.

This clone was seen more than once but under ten times. The chain is built from TRBV13 and TRBJ2-2; D may be TRBD1 (6 bases). The CDR3 spans 15 residues. Germline-derived CDR1 and CDR2 are PRHDT and FYEKMQ (reference sequence). V lost 5 bases and J 0 bases, leaving 10 bases between the germline ends. CDR3 in DNA: TGTGCCAGCAGCATCCGACAGGCGAACACCGGGGAGCTGTTTTTT. Translating gives CASSIRQANTGELFF.

The V and J genes are TRBV4-1 and TRBJ2-3; the match to TRBD2 covers 9 bases. There are 17 residues in the CDR3. Losses at the gene ends were 3 bases for V and 4 bases for J; bases not matched to a gene: 11. Germline CDR1 and CDR2: MGHRA and YSYEKL. The CDR3 DNA reads TGCGCCAGCAGCCAGATCCCTAGCGGGGAGAGGGCAGATACGCAGTATTTT. This sequence encodes CASSQIPSGERADTQYF.

The chain is built from TRBV2 and TRBJ2-2; the match to TRBD1 covers 8 bases. Germline CDR1 is SNHLY and CDR2 is FYNNEI. The CDR3 totals 15 residues. Trimming took 6 bases from V and 1 from J; bases not matched to a gene: 4. The CDR3 DNA is TGTGCCAGCAGCACCGGACAGGGGAACACCGGGGAGCTGTTTTTT. Translation: CASSTGQGNTGELFF.

The chain uses TRBV6-5 and TRBJ1-2, with 11 bases that match TRBD1. The CDR3 loop spans 14 amino acids. V was pared by 8 bases and J by 7 bases, with 9 bases of the junction left unmatched. In germline, CDR1 is MNHEY, CDR2 SVGAGI. The CDR3 bases are TGTGCCAGCGGGACAGGGGGAAGCTTGTCTGGCTACACCTTC. Amino acid sequence: CASGTGGSLSGYTF.

The chain employs TRBV9 and TRBJ1-2; 9 bases are a match to TRBD1. V shed 0 bases and J 8 bases; nucleotides not matched to a gene: 5. The CDR3 contains 14 residues. CDR1 and CDR2 (germline): SGDLS, YYNGEE. CDR3 loop: CASSVDGTGTGYTF. In DNA form, the CDR3 reads TGTGCCAGCAGCGTAGATGGGACAGGGACCGGCTACACCTTC.

The chain couples TRBV28 to TRBJ2-1, with D possibly being TRBD2 (6 bases). V lost 6 bases, J lost 3 bases, and 18 bases lay in between. The V gene's germline CDR1 is MDHEN and CDR2 SYDVKM. The CDR3 runs 16 residues. The CDR3 DNA reads as TGTGCCAGCAGCCCCACGGCGGGGATCATCTACAATGAGCAGTTCTTC. It translates to CASSPTAGIIYNEQFF.

The table lists this clone with a count of one. The chain links TRBV28 to TRBJ2-5; D is ambiguous. The CDR3 length is 12 residues. Germline CDR1 is MDHEN and CDR2 is SYDVKM. Trimming removed 6 bases from V and 5 bases from J, with 10 bases in between. The CDR3: CASSPHGETQYF. CDR3 DNA sequence: TGTGCCAGCAGCCCCCACGGGGAGACCCAGTACTTC.

The chain couples TRBV9 to TRBJ1-1; tentatively, D is TRBD1 (5 bases). Germline V gene data show CDR1 as SGDLS and CDR2 as YYNGEE. This CDR3 is built from 14 residues. Deletions cut 0 bases from V and 5 bases from J, with 11 bases between. Here the CDR3 reads CASSVVRGGTEAFF. In nucleotides, the CDR3 is TGTGCCAGCAGCGTAGTAAGGGGCGGAACTGAAGCTTTCTTT.

This clone was counted once. The rearrangement uses TRBV21-1 and TRBJ1-5. TRBV21-1 is flagged as a pseudogene. There are 16 residues in the CDR3. Written as DNA, the CDR3 is TGTGCCAGCAGCAAAGCCGACACATCGTTCCGGGGGGCCCAGCATTTT. Translation gives CASSKADTSFRGAQHF.

The V and J genes are TRBV6-1 and TRBJ1-5; a weak D match, TRBD1 (6 bases). Deletions cut 0 bases from V and 6 bases from J, with 12 bases between. Germline lookup yields CDR1 MNHNS and CDR2 SASEGT. The CDR3 is 15 amino acids. CDR3 coding DNA: TGTGCCAGCAGTGAAGCAGGGGGGGCGGGTCAGCCCCAGCATTTT. It codes for CASSEAGGAGQPQHF.